Here is one T cell receptor (beta chain) with its context. What it binds is not known. The source of the sample is a study of cytomegalovirus exposure and HLA in healthy donors. Whole-study results and caveats: Common viral pathogens seemed, in a later analysis, to connect with several of the most significant clusters. In a later analysis, HLA-associated beta chains showed higher expansion and lower generation probabilities than comparable chains. The availability of immune exposure information extended only to CMV serostatus.

PCR employed 60 Vbeta and 13 Jbeta primers. Clones were sequenced by immunoSEQ multiplex PCR, and TCRdb holds only the in-frame ones, with some missing. The repertoire includes about 140,000 clones, around 73% of them detected once, and 1.5% to 2% sits in the top ten. The CDR3 length is 13 residues. V lost 2 bases to trimming and J lost 7 bases; unmatched junction nucleotides: 3. Germline CDR1 MNHEY, CDR2 SVGAGI. The sequencing sample was made of PBMCs. The rearrangement uses TRBV6-5 and TRBJ1-1; 8 nucleotides agree with TRBD1. The receptor was derived from a female donor in good health and CMV-seronegative. CDR3 nucleotide sequence: TGTGCCAGCAGTTACGCAGGGGGCAGTGAAGCTTTCTTT. It encodes CASSYAGGSEAFF.